Listed below are T cell receptor beta chains from one sample, sequenced in a study of early T cells in non-severe SARS-CoV-2 infection. TCRdb independently ran MiXCR on the 5' RACE reads; one entry per CDR3 protein. This table holds 37,000 or so distinct CDR3 sequences, roughly 5% found once. The source material was whole blood. These receptors were collected from an adult who was a healthcare worker with PCR-confirmed SARS-CoV-2 infection or an uninfected control (not recorded which). The CDR3 runs from the conserved cysteine through the conserved F or W. Each record gives: V gene, CDR3 protein.

TRBV20-1 | CSASSLRGGEQFF
TRBV29-1 | CSVEGRAEAFF
TRBV14 | CASSQAVLYNEQFF
TRBV12-3/TRBV12-4 | CASSFQDNYGYTF
TRBV4-3 | CASSQVTGLGETQYF
TRBV7-9 | CASSLRMDDPSSTDTQYF
TRBV3-1 | CASSRSMTGDGYTF
TRBV20-1 | CSARQTGNTIYF
TRBV12-3/TRBV12-4 | CASSPPVWGWGIHEQYF
TRBV7-9 | CASSHQEIGYTF
TRBV6-5 | CASSSPGGTSTDTQYF
TRBV10-2 | CASSDAGGYGYTF
TRBV2 | CASSPTVTSTNEKLFF
TRBV27 | CASSPSSGANVLTF
TRBV9 | CASSVTDPGSGNTIYF
TRBV10-3 | CAISADRDSNQPQHF
TRBV6-8 | CASSYFAYEQYF
TRBV6-4 | CASKGSDNSPLHF
TRBV6-5 | CASSYSNQGGYTF
TRBV28 | CASQQGAHYEQYF
TRBV7-6 | CASSPRTDLQETQYF
TRBV6-1 | CASKWEGNQPQHF
TRBV7-8 | CASTLDPAGGAYEQYF
TRBV6-2/TRBV6-3 | CASSYGVVDTQYF
TRBV5-6 | CASSLAGATEAFF
TRBV6-5 | CASSYVAAANTEAFF
TRBV4-2 | CASSQDTSGFYNEQFF
TRBV10-3 | CAITSPGMTGGSNYGYTF
TRBV6-1 | CASSDRGGNQPQHF
TRBV13 | CASSLGPVTSPLHF
TRBV5-6 | CASSLLAGAGNTGELFF
TRBV3-1 | CASSPRLDQPQHF
TRBV30 | CAWIPGGPLDTQYF
TRBV3-1 | CASSPPPSGGETQYF
TRBV2 | CASNNPSYNSPLHF